This T cell receptor (beta chain) was retrieved from a study of shared clonotypes between healthy human individuals. Findings of the study overall: Generation of non-shared clonotypes was less probable than generation of clonotypes shared by all four donors.

The data were produced by immunoSEQ multiplex PCR, yet TCRdb's version contains in-frame clones alone and is incomplete. The sample lists about 2.1 million clones, just over 90% occurring once. Cells designated naive CD8 were CD45RO-negative and were positively selected for CCR7, with terminally differentiated effector memory CD45RA+ cells excluded. As concerns this clone: Its specificity is not known.

The CDR3 has 13 residues. Germline V gene data show CDR1 as ENHRY and CDR2 as SYGVKD. The V end was cut by 3 bases, the J end by 3 bases, with 9 bases between. Sample: naive CD8+ T cells from PBMCs. This sequence was found in a man between 18 and 35 years old in good health. Some clones in this sample may be carry-over from other donors' samples. The rearrangement joins TRBV10-3 to TRBJ2-7; D is tentatively TRBD1 or TRBD2 (5 bases each). CDR3 DNA sequence: TGTGCCATCAGTGACCCGGGGCACTACGAGCAGTACTTC. Residues: CAISDPGHYEQYF.